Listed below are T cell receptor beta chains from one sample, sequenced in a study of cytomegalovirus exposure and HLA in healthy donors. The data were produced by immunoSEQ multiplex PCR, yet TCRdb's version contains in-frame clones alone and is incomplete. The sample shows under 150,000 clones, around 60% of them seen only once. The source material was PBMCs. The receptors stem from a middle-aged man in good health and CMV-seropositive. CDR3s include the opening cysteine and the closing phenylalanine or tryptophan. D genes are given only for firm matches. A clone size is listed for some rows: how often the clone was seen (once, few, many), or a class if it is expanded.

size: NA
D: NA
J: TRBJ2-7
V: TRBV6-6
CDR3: CASRGQNGYEQYF
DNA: TGTGCCAGCAGGGGACAAAATGGCTACGAGCAGTACTTC

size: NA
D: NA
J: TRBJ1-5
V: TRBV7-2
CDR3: CASSLSQGNQPQHF
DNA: TGTGCCAGCAGCTTATCTCAGGGGAATCAGCCCCAGCATTTT

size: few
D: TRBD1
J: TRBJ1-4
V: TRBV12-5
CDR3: CASGLPCHRGGNEKLFF
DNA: TGTGCTAGTGGTTTGCCCTGTCACAGGGGCGGGAATGAAAAACTGTTTTTT

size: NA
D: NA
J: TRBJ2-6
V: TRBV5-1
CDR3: CASSLGTASSGANVLTF
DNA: TGCGCCAGCAGCTTGGGGACAGCCTCCTCTGGGGCCAACGTCCTGACTTTC

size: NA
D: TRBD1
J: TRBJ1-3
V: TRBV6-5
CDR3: CASSYSAGGSGNTIYF
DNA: TGTGCCAGCAGTTACTCAGCAGGGGGGTCTGGAAACACCATATATTTT

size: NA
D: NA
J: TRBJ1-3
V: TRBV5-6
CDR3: CASSLIPGLDSGNTIYF
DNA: TGTGCCAGCAGCTTGATACCCGGGTTAGATTCAGGAAACACCATATATTTT

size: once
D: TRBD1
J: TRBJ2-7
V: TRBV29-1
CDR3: CSVSVDRGGYEQYF
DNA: TGCAGCGTCTCCGTGGACAGGGGTGGCTACGAGCAGTACTTC

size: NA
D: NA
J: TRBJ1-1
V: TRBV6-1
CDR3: CASSLAGNTEAFF
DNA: TGTGCCAGCAGTCTCGCGGGGAACACTGAAGCTTTCTTT

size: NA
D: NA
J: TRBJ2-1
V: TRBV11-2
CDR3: CASSPPLHSNSYNEQFF
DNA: TGTGCCAGCAGTCCCCCACTCCACTCGAACTCTTACAATGAGCAGTTCTTC

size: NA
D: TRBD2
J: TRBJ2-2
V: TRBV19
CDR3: CASRPRRLAVNTGELFF
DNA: TGTGCCAGTAGGCCCCGGCGGCTAGCGGTGAACACCGGGGAGCTGTTTTTT

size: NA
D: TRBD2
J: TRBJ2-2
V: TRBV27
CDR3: CASRPTSGRSTGELFF
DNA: TGTGCCAGCAGGCCGACTAGCGGGAGATCGACCGGGGAGCTGTTTTTT

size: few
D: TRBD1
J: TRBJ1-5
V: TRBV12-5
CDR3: CASGLVWTGGSQPQHF
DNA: TGTGCTAGTGGTTTGGTATGGACAGGGGGGAGTCAGCCCCAGCATTTT

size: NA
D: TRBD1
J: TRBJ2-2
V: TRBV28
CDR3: CASSSADRVAGELFF
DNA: TGTGCCAGCAGTTCCGCGGACAGGGTCGCCGGGGAGCTGTTTTTT

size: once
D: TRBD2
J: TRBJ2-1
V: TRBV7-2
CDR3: CASSPREEGLAGDEQFF
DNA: TGTGCCAGCAGCCCCAGAGAAGAGGGACTAGCGGGCGATGAGCAGTTCTTC

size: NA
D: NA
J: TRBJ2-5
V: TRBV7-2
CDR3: CASSLDWETQYF
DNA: TGTGCCAGCAGCTTAGACTGGGAGACCCAGTACTTC

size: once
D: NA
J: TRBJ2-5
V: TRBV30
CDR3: CAWILPAYQETQYF
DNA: TGTGCCTGGATACTTCCTGCGTACCAAGAGACCCAGTACTTC

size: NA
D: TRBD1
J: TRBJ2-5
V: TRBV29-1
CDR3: CSVVRQGAQETQYF
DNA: TGCAGCGTTGTGAGACAGGGGGCACAGGAGACCCAGTACTTC

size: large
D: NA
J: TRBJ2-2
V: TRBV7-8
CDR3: CASSLGVAGELFF
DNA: TGTGCCAGCAGCTTAGGAGTTGCCGGGGAGCTGTTTTTT

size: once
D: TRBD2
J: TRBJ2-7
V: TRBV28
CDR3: CASRVTSGRAYEQYF
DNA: TGTGCCAGCAGAGTTACTAGCGGGAGGGCCTACGAGCAGTACTTC

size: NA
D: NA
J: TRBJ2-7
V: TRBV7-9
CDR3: CASSLWGFDEQYF
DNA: TGTGCCAGCAGCTTATGGGGCTTCGACGAGCAGTACTTC

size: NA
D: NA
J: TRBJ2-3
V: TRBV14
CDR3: CASSQGPAGTDTQYF
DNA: TGTGCCAGCAGCCAAGGGCCAGCGGGCACAGATACGCAGTATTTT

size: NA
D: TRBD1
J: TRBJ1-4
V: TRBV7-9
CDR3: CASSLVGTDNEKLFF
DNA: TGTGCCAGCAGCTTAGTCGGGACAGATAATGAAAAACTGTTTTTT

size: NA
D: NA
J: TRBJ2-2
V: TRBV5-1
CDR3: CASSLAVTGNTGELFF
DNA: TGCGCCAGCAGCTTGGCGGTTACAGGGAACACCGGGGAGCTGTTTTTT

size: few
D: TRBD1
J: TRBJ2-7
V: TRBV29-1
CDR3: CSGGDRAYEQYF
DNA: TGCAGCGGGGGGGACAGGGCGTACGAGCAGTACTTC

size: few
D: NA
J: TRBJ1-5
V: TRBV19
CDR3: CASSPGTYSGQPQHF
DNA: TGTGCCAGTAGTCCTGGGACATACTCAGGGCAGCCCCAGCATTTT

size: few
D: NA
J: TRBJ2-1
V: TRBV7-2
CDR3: CASSLTAAHNEQFF
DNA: TGTGCCAGCAGCTTAACAGCGGCCCACAATGAGCAGTTCTTC

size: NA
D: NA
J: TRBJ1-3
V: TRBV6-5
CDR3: CASSYGGGGNTIYF
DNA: TGTGCCAGCAGTTACGGCGGGGGAGGAAACACCATATATTTT

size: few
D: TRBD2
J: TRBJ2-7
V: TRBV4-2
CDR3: CASSQVEGLAAYEQYF
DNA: TGTGCCAGCAGCCAGGTCGAAGGGCTAGCGGCCTACGAGCAGTACTTC

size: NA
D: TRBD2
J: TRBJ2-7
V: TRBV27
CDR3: CASSLWAGVYEQYF
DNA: TGTGCCAGCAGTTTATGGGCGGGAGTCTACGAGCAGTACTTC

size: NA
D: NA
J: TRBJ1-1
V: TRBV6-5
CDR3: CASSPARGNTEAFF
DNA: TGTGCCAGCAGTCCCGCGCGGGGGAACACTGAAGCTTTCTTT

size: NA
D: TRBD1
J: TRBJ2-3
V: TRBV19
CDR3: CASSQDRGSTDTQYF
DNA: TGTGCCAGTAGTCAAGACAGGGGTTCAACAGATACGCAGTATTTT

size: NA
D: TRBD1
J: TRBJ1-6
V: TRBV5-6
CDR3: CASSWTGRAYNSPLHF
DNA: TGTGCCAGCAGCTGGACAGGGAGGGCCTATAATTCACCCCTCCACTTT

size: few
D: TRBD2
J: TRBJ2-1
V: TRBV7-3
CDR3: CASSPTSGPYNEQFF
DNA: TGTGCCAGCAGCCCTACTAGCGGGCCCTACAATGAGCAGTTCTTC

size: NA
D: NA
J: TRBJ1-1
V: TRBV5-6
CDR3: CASSYGWQNTEAFF
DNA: TGTGCCAGCAGCTACGGGTGGCAGAACACTGAAGCTTTCTTT

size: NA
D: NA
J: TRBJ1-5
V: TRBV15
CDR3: CATSRTAGVSNQPQHF
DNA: TGTGCCACCAGCAGAACTGCCGGCGTTAGCAATCAGCCTCAGCATTTT

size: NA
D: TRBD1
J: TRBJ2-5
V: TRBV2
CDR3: CATDRARLETQYF
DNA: TGTGCCACCGACAGGGCACGTCTAGAGACCCAGTACTTC

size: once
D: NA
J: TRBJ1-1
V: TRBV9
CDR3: CASSVSELTEAFF
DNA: TGTGCCAGCAGCGTAAGCGAACTCACTGAAGCTTTCTTT

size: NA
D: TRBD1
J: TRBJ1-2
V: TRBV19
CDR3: CASSILIGTGYGYTF
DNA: TGTGCCAGTAGTATTCTCATTGGGACAGGCTATGGCTACACCTTC

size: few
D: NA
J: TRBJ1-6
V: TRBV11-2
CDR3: CASSLGRGARYNSPLHF
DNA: TGTGCCAGCAGCTTAGGGCGGGGGGCGAGATATAATTCACCCCTCCACTTT

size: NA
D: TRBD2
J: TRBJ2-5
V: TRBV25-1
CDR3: CASSDDGRGGETQYF
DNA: TGTGCCAGCAGTGACGACGGGAGGGGCGGGGAGACCCAGTACTTC

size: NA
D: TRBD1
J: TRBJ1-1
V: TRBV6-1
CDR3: CASSAWTGGNEAFF
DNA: TGTGCCAGCAGTGCATGGACAGGGGGGAACGAAGCTTTCTTT

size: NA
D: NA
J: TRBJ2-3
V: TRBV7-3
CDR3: CASSLGMVSDTQYF
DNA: TGTGCCAGCAGCTTAGGCATGGTATCAGATACGCAGTATTTT